This TCR beta chain was profiled in a study of OX40 agonist ivuxolimab in advanced cancers. In the case of this clone: Other DNA variants within this sample encode the same CDR3.

Sequenced by immunoSEQ multiplex PCR; TCRdb stores in-frame clones only, minus some. The data hold over 15,000 clones, with about 86% observed a single time. Trimming shortened V by 0 bases and J by 4 bases, and 7 bases separated the two germline ends. CDR1 is MNHNY and CDR2 is SVGAGI in the germline V gene (reference sequence). The CDR3 extends over 14 amino acids. This specimen was CD4+ or CD8+ T cells sorted from blood, taken in a trial of the OX40 agonist ivuxolimab. The source is an adult with an advanced solid tumor such as melanoma, head and neck, liver or kidney cancer. This chain connects TRBV6-6 to TRBJ2-1; D gene ambiguous. As DNA, the CDR3 is TGTGCCAGCAGTTACTCGAGAGTTTACAATGAGCAGTTCTTC. It is translated as CASSYSRVYNEQFF.